The 20 T cell receptor beta chains listed next were all sequenced from one sample in a study of blood T cell repertoires in COVID-19. Only in-frame clones appear in the TCRdb table, and some are missing; sequencing was by immunoSEQ multiplex PCR. The sample contains 130,000 to 150,000 clones, over 65% of which appear only once. Input material: peripheral blood. The receptors stem from a human donor in a cohort sampled during active COVID-19.

The V gene is TRBV5-1, the J gene TRBJ2-7; TRBD2 matches at 10 bases. The CDR3 is made up of 15 amino acids. V shed 5 bases and J 3 bases; nucleotides not matched to a gene: 8. Germline V gene sequence: CDR1 SGHRS, CDR2 YFSETQ. This chain's CDR3 is CASRPSGGLGYEQYF. CDR3 in DNA: TGCGCCAGCAGACCTAGCGGGGGACTCGGCTACGAGCAGTACTTC.

The chain combines TRBV19 with TRBJ1-1; D may be TRBD1 (5 bases). The CDR3 covers 14 residues. CDR1 and CDR2 from the germline V gene are LNHDA and SQIVND (reference sequence). Trimming stripped 4 bases from V and 2 bases from J, with 11 bases between. The CDR3, as DNA: TGTGCCAGTAGTAATCCAGGGCCTAACACTGAAGCTTTCTTT. It translates to CASSNPGPNTEAFF.

This sequence joins TRBV9 and TRBJ2-5; 7 bases are a match to TRBD2. The CDR3 contains 16 residues. V trimming: 4 bases; J trimming: 2 bases; junction bases outside the gene matches: 11. CDR1 and CDR2 (germline): SGDLS, YYNGEE. The CDR3 DNA is TGTGCCAGCAGCCCCCGGCCTAGCGGAGCTCAAGAGACCCAGTACTTC. It codes for CASSPRPSGAQETQYF.

There are many counts of this clone. The rearrangement joins TRBV12-5 to TRBJ1-2, with D unresolved. Per germline, CDR1 LGHNT and CDR2 FRNRAP. This CDR3 has 15 residues. V lost 2 bases and J 2 bases, leaving 12 bases between the germline ends. CDR3 amino acids: CASGLYEQTNYGYTF. The CDR3 DNA sequence: TGTGCTAGTGGTTTGTATGAACAGACAAACTATGGCTACACCTTC.

This clone has more than one count but fewer than ten. V gene TRBV5-1 combines with J gene TRBJ2-7; TRBD2 might be the D (6 bases). The CDR3 runs 14 residues. V gave up 3 bases and J gave up 0 bases, with 10 bases separating them. Germline assignment: CDR1 SGHRS and CDR2 YFSETQ. In DNA form, the CDR3 reads TGCGCCAGCAGCTCGGGACTGAGCTCCTACGAGCAGTACTTC. Translation: CASSSGLSSYEQYF.

This chain links TRBV27 with TRBJ1-4; 8 bases agree with TRBD1. Germline assignment: CDR1 MNHEY and CDR2 SMNVEV (reference sequence). V was pared by 5 bases and J by 8 bases, with 10 bases of the junction left unmatched. The CDR3 consists of 15 residues. The CDR3 loop reads CASSLQTGEREKLFF. The CDR3 DNA sequence: TGTGCCAGCAGTCTCCAGACAGGGGAGCGGGAAAAACTGTTTTTT.

The V gene is TRBV5-3, the J gene TRBJ2-7; no clear D gene. TRBV5-3 is classed as an ORF, of uncertain function. V was shortened by 2 bases and J by 1 base, with 10 bases between the two germline ends. The CDR3 has 14 residues. In DNA form, the CDR3 reads TGTGCCAGAAGCTTCTATATAGTTTCCTACGAGCAGTACTTC. It encodes CARSFYIVSYEQYF.

The chain uses TRBV25-1 and TRBJ2-3, with TRBD1 matching 12 bases. CDR1 MGHDK and CDR2 SYGVNS come from the germline V gene. The CDR3 is 15 amino acids. V lost 8 bases, J lost 5 bases, and 8 bases stayed unmatched. CDR3 bases: TGTGCCAGCGGGGGGGACAGGGGGCTCGTAGATACGCAGTATTTT. It codes for CASGGDRGLVDTQYF. Full variable domain (outside the CDR3, taken from reference TRBV25-1 and TRBJ2-3): EADIYQTPRYLVIGTGKKITLECSQTMGHDKMYWYQQDPGMELHLIHYSYGVNSTEKGDLSSESTVSRIRTEHFPLTLESARPSHTSQYLCASGGDRGLVDTQYFGPGTRLTVL.

The chain's CDR3 is CASSFGGTGTGELFF. The CDR3, as DNA: TGCGCCAGCAGCTTCGGGGGGACGGGAACCGGGGAGCTGTTTTTT. The chain has TRBV5-1 and TRBJ2-2, with 7 bases matching TRBD2. Germline V gives CDR1 SGHRS, CDR2 YFSETQ. The trim removed 2 bases at V and 5 bases at J, leaving 6 bases unmatched. CDR3 length equals 15 residues.

Many counts were recorded for this clone. The chain uses TRBV7-8 and TRBJ2-2, with D hard to call. V was trimmed by 5 bases and J by 6 bases, leaving 7 bases between them. This CDR3 contains 12 residues. Germline assignment: CDR1 SGHVS and CDR2 FQNEAQ. The CDR3 DNA reads TGTGCCAGCAGCCCCCCCGCCGGGGAGCTGTTTTTT. Amino acid sequence: CASSPPAGELFF.

The gene calls are TRBV27 and TRBJ2-3; the D gene is possibly TRBD2 (6 bases). Per germline, CDR1 MNHEY and CDR2 SMNVEV (reference sequence). The CDR3 covers 18 residues. Trimming cost V 0 bases and J 4 bases, with 20 bases left between them. This chain's CDR3 is CASSLSLSQGGSADTQYF. The CDR3 coding sequence is TGTGCCAGCAGTTTATCCTTGTCCCAGGGAGGTAGCGCAGATACGCAGTATTTT.

This sequence joins TRBV5-5 and TRBJ2-2, with 14 bases that match TRBD2. This CDR3 spans 18 amino acids. V lost 4 bases and J lost 0; bases outside the gene matches: 5. The V gene's germline CDR1 is SGHKS and CDR2 YYEKEE (reference sequence). CDR3 sequence: CASSVGLAGAPNTGELFF. The CDR3 coding sequence is TGTGCCAGCAGCGTGGGACTAGCGGGGGCCCCGAACACCGGGGAGCTGTTTTTT.

V is TRBV25-1 and J is TRBJ1-1, with TRBD1 matching 7 bases. The germline CDR1 and CDR2 sequences are MGHDK and SYGVNS. The CDR3 totals 14 residues. With 6 bases clipped from V and 1 base from J, the junction kept 5 bases outside the gene matches. The CDR3 protein is CASRTGFSNTEAFF. The DNA of the CDR3 is TGTGCCAGCAGGACAGGGTTTTCGAACACTGAAGCTTTCTTT.

The V call is TRBV4-2, the J call TRBJ2-3; no clear D gene. The CDR3 contains 14 residues. The germline CDR1 and CDR2 sequences are LGHNA and YNFKEQ. V was clipped by 1 base and J by 3 bases, with 8 bases between them. In DNA, the CDR3 is TGTGCCAGCAGCCAAGGCGTAGTAACAGATACGCAGTATTTT. It specifies CASSQGVVTDTQYF.

The chain combines TRBV5-1 with TRBJ2-3; D is possibly TRBD2 (6 bases). Germline-derived CDR1 and CDR2 are SGHRS and YFSETQ. With 6 bases removed from V and 1 base from J, the gap between germline ends came to 12 bases. CDR3 size: 14 residues. CDR3 in amino acids: CASTREPRTDTQYF. The CDR3 DNA is TGCGCCAGCACCCGGGAGCCCCGCACAGATACGCAGTATTTT.

This chain uses TRBV3-1 (or the pseudogene TRBV3-2) with TRBJ2-5; 9 nucleotides align to TRBD2. CDR1 is LGHDT, CDR2 YNNKEL, per germline (reference sequence). Unmatched junction bases numbered 8, after V lost 4 bases and J lost 5 bases. The CDR3 runs to 15 residues. The CDR3 region is CASSLRSSGAETQYF. The CDR3 coding sequence is TGTGCCAGCAGCCTCCGCTCTAGCGGGGCGGAGACCCAGTACTTC.

This rearrangement joins TRBV19 to TRBJ2-7, with D possibly being TRBD2 (6 bases). Germline CDR1 reads LNHDA; CDR2 reads SQIVND (reference sequence). CDR3 size: 13 residues. V was shortened by 5 bases and J by 3 bases, with 11 bases between the two germline ends. The CDR3 is CASSPGLIYEQYF. The CDR3, as DNA: TGTGCCAGTAGTCCGGGACTCATCTACGAGCAGTACTTC.

This clone has only one observation. V is TRBV6-6 and J is TRBJ2-7; possibly TRBD1 for D (7 bases). The CDR3 is 15 residues long. The V gene lost 2 bases and the J gene lost 1 base, with 12 bases spanning the gap. CDR1 and CDR2 from the germline V gene are MNHNY and SVGAGI (reference sequence). CDR3 loop: CASSYPGGGSYEQYF. CDR3 coding DNA: TGTGCCAGCAGTTACCCAGGGGGAGGTTCCTACGAGCAGTACTTC.

V is TRBV5-1 and J is TRBJ2-3, with 11 bases aligning to TRBD2. This CDR3 region has 17 residues. V shed 3 bases, J shed 1 base, and the junction held 7 bases outside the gene matches. Germline values: CDR1 SGHRS, CDR2 YFSETQ. CDR3 bases: TGCGCCAGCAGCTCCGCCACACTAGCGGGGGGCACAGATACGCAGTATTTT. This sequence encodes CASSSATLAGGTDTQYF.

The genes are TRBV5-5 and TRBJ1-3; TRBD1 agrees at 7 bases. Germline loops: CDR1 SGHKS, CDR2 YYEKEE (reference sequence). The CDR3 sequence is 15 residues long. After removal of 4 bases from V and 4 bases from J, the junction contained 8 bases not matched to a gene. The CDR3, as DNA: TGTGCCAGCAGCACTACAGGGGCTCACGGAAACACCATATATTTT. It codes for CASSTTGAHGNTIYF.